This T cell receptor beta chain was found in a study of T cell responses to AZD1222 COVID-19 vaccine. Data came from immunoSEQ multiplex PCR; TCRdb stores just in-frame clones and leaves some out. The sample records around 52,000 clones, around 87% being singletons. The V and J ends lost 2 bases and 3 bases, in that order; junction bases with no gene match: 1. The CDR3 loop spans 15 amino acids. CDR1 is MGHRA, CDR2 YSYEKL, per germline. The sequencing used peripheral blood, collected on day 0 of AZD1222 vaccination. The origin of this receptor is an adult in good health. The V gene is TRBV4-1, the J gene TRBJ1-6; 7 positions agree with TRBD1. The CDR3 spells CASSQRDSYNSPLHF. The CDR3 DNA follows: TGCGCCAGCAGCCAAAGGGACAGCTATAATTCACCCCTCCACTTT.